This T cell receptor beta chain was sequenced for a study of OX40 agonist ivuxolimab in advanced cancers. Study-level background: Patients got intravenous ivuxolimab at 0.01 to 10 mg/kg every 2 weeks. Of the participants, more than 35% had some prior anti-PD-1, anti-PD-L1 or anti-CTLA-4 therapy, which was allowed.

Germline assignment: CDR1 MNHNY and CDR2 SVGAGI (reference sequence). V was clipped by 0 bases and J by 7 bases, with 10 bases between them. The CDR3 loop spans 14 amino acids. The data were produced by immunoSEQ multiplex PCR, yet TCRdb's version contains in-frame clones alone and is incomplete. The repertoire includes 55,000 to 85,000 clones, about 84% of them detected once, and roughly 0.7% sits in the top ten. Specimen: CD4+ or CD8+ T cells sorted from blood, collected in a trial of the OX40 agonist ivuxolimab. The sequence came from an adult with an advanced solid tumor such as melanoma, head and neck, liver or kidney cancer. The chain combines TRBV6-6 with TRBJ1-3; D gene ambiguous. Here the CDR3 reads CASSYSLDLNTIYF. CDR3 DNA: TGTGCCAGCAGTTACTCTCTCGACCTGAACACCATATATTTT.